This paragraph covers one T cell receptor (beta chain) sequence. This clone's antigen is unknown. Base-call qualities are not available, and no considerably larger clone is one nucleotide away. One collaborating source in Seattle enrolled patients during active infection and followed them longitudinally through the course of disease. The collaborating institutions used their own protocols to collect whole blood in K2EDTA tubes. Collaborator samples were shipped for TCRbeta analysis as frozen whole blood, isolated PBMCs, or DNA extracted from either sample type. The record originates from a study of blood T cell repertoires in COVID-19 (dated by TCRdb to 2020 to 2022). About the study as a whole: Collaborator samples came from the United States, Italy and Spain and covered acute and convalescent phases of COVID-19. The material from the prospective study consisted of cDNA or gDNA derived from T cells, B-cell-depleted T cells, or PBMCs. Subjects who had been exposed to COVID-19, were actively infected with it, or had recovered from it provided the deeply sampled blood TCRbeta repertoires that made up the dataset. The repertoires were made available in a free public database intended to serve as a resource for research on the immune response to SARS-CoV-2. Samples were obtained from the ongoing ImmuneRACE study (first 160 participants) and from about 1,300 subjects provided by 6 global collaborators. The sample metadata nearly always contained a de-identified subject ID, COVID-19 status, age in years and sex. HLA class I and class II types, where available, came from metadata supplied by the sample provider rather than from assay-based typing.

The cysteine opens and the phenylalanine closes a CDR3 of 17 amino acids. The only DNA kept is the CDR3, 51 bases in frame from the first base. V ends up 5 bases short and J 0 bases short, with an unmatched junction base count of 7. CDR1 is given as SEHNR and CDR2 as FQNEAQ, both from the germline V gene (reference sequence). Broader findings and caveats from the paper: The quantity of clinical and demographic metadata differed by source and by participant and was supplied without curation.

TCRbeta CDR3 regions were amplified from genomic DNA using the immunoSEQ Assay, a bias-controlled multiplex PCR. The study's own analysis went as follows. Nucleated cell counts per sample were estimated from amplification of reference gene primers within the assay. To quantify the absolute abundance of each unique TCRbeta CDR3 rearrangement, sequence reads were collapsed and filtered. Productive Simpson clonality was computed per sample as the square root of Simpson's diversity index over productive rearrangements. TCRdb mirrors the immuneACCESS table, restricted to in-frame sequences. Some clones are absent from its copies; in checked studies, under half trace to an unresolved V gene, and the reason for the others is unknown. The V and J calls and clone size were taken over from that table, and D and trimming were inferred from the DNA. The sample yields 300,000 to 450,000 clones; about 90% were counted once. Less than 3.5% of the sample rests with the top ten.

The chain is encoded by TRBV7-9 joined to TRBJ1-4; TRBD1 matches 9 bases in the middle. The sequence was collected from a woman aged 30 to 39 with COVID-19, enrolled during active disease. Sequencing was carried out using peripheral blood. Read as DNA, the sequence is TGTGCCAGCAGCCCCGGACAGGGGATTGCAACTAATGAAAAACTGTTTTTT. It codes for CASSPGQGIATNEKLFF.